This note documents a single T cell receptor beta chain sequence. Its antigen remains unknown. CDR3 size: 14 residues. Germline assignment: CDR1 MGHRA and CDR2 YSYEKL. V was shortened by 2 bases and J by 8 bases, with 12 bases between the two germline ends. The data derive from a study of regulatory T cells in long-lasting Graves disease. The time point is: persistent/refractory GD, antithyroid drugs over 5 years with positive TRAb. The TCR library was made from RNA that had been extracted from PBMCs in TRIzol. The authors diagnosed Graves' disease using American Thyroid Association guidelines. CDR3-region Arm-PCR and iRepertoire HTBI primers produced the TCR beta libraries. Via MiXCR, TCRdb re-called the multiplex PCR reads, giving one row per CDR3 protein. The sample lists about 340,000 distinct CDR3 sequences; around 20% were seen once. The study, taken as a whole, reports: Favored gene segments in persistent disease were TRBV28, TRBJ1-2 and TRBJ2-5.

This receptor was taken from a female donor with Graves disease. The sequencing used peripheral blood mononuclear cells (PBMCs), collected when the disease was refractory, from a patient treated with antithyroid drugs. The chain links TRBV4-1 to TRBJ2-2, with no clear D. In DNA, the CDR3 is TGCGCCAGCAGCCAACCTCTTAAACGGGGGGAGCTGTTTTTT. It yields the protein CASSQPLKRGELFF.